One sample yielded the 30 T cell receptor beta chains listed below, sequenced in a study of CD8 T cells in ankylosing spondylitis. Study-wide results and caveats: A TCR beta motif of roughly 8 highly homologous variants seemed to mark ankylosing spondylitis blood.

TCRdb re-called the 5' RACE reads with MiXCR, one entry per CDR3 protein. The profile shows some 840,000 distinct CDR3 sequences, 12% of them singletons. What these receptors recognize is not known. Sequences were obtained from blood, either unsorted or a sorted T cell fraction (not recorded which). These receptor sequences come from a male donor with ankylosing spondylitis.

This chain connects TRBV3-1 to TRBJ1-5; the D is unclear. The CDR3 is 17 residues long. CDR1 is LGHDT and CDR2 is YNNKEL in the germline V gene (reference sequence). V was pared by 2 bases and J by 0 bases, with 14 bases between. The CDR3 DNA reads as TGTGCCAGCAGCCAACGGGGTAGAGGGTATAGCAATCAGCCCCAGCATTTT. Its protein is CASSQRGRGYSNQPQHF.

This clonotype has at least ten counts. The rearrangement joins TRBV20-1 to TRBJ2-2; D remains unclear. Trimming left V 3 bases short and J 5 bases short, with 19 bases between. Germline lookup yields CDR1 DFQATT and CDR2 SNEGSKA (reference sequence). The CDR3 has 16 amino acids. CDR3 loop: CSARTPEGVGTGELFF. DNA of the CDR3: TGCAGTGCTAGGACCCCAGAAGGAGTCGGTACCGGGGAGCTGTTTTTT.

As for this clonotype: No DNA is shown, since the ends of the CDR3 on it are uncertain; the CDR3 is the one TCRdb lists. This chain connects TRBV6-5 to TRBJ2-2. The CDR3 sequence runs 15 residues, both termini included. Germline-derived CDR1 and CDR2 are MNHEY and SVGAGI. The CDR3 loop reads CASSTSTANTGELFF.

A few counts support this clonotype. The rearrangement uses TRBV12-2 and TRBJ2-7. TRBV12-2 counts as a pseudogene. CDR3 length: 12 residues. The CDR3 DNA is TGTGCAAGTCGCTTAGCGCAGGGCGAGCAGTACTTC. Translating it yields CASRLAQGEQYF.

This clonotype was observed at least ten times. J is TRBJ2-3 and V is TRBV6-5; D uncertain. This CDR3 comprises 17 residues. Trimming removed 0 bases at V and 8 bases at J, with 21 bases between. The germline CDR1 and CDR2 sequences are MNHEY and SVGAGI. The CDR3, as DNA: TGTGCCAGCAGTTACTCGGTTGTGACTTCTCCCCGCGGTACGCAGTATTTT. Translated: CASSYSVVTSPRGTQYF.

This clonotype was observed a few times. The chain joins TRBV9 to TRBJ2-7, with D possibly being TRBD1 (6 bases). V was clipped by 3 bases and J by 1 base, with 11 bases between them. CDR3 length equals 14 residues. Germline V gene sequence: CDR1 SGDLS, CDR2 YYNGEE. Here the CDR3 DNA reads TGTGCCAGCAGCGAGGACAGCCAGTCCTACGAGCAGTACTTC. It specifies CASSEDSQSYEQYF.

This chain connects TRBV20-1 to TRBJ2-3; D gene unclear. Trimming stripped 1 base from V and 4 bases from J, with 12 bases between. Germline V gene sequence: CDR1 DFQATT, CDR2 SNEGSKA (reference sequence). The CDR3 consists of 14 residues. The CDR3 coding sequence is TGCAGTGCTAGAGGGACGGTTAATCCAGATACGCAGTATTTT. It codes for CSARGTVNPDTQYF.

The table lists this clonotype with a few counts. This sequence joins TRBV5-1 and TRBJ2-5; D is possibly TRBD2 (6 bases). The CDR3 totals 14 residues. The V gene's germline CDR1 is SGHRS and CDR2 YFSETQ. Deletions cut 2 bases from V and 1 base from J, with 9 bases between. The CDR3 region has the DNA TGCGCCAGCAGCTTCCTAGCGCCCCAAGAGACCCAGTACTTC. Residues: CASSFLAPQETQYF.

The sample holds many counts of this clonotype. The chain recombines TRBV20-1 with TRBJ2-5; no reliable D call. CDR3 length: 13 amino acids. CDR1 and CDR2 (germline): DFQATT, SNEGSKA (reference sequence). Trimming stripped 1 base from V and 0 bases from J, with 6 bases between. Here the CDR3 DNA reads TGCAGTGCTAGAGTAGGCAACCAAGAGACCCAGTACTTC. Translated, it gives CSARVGNQETQYF.

V and J are TRBV5-5 and TRBJ2-3; TRBD2 might be the D (5 bases). The V and J ends lost 3 bases and 0 bases respectively, with 8 bases between them. Germline assignment: CDR1 SGHKS and CDR2 YYEKEE (reference sequence). This CDR3 region has 14 residues. This chain's CDR3 is CASSSGDSTDTQYF. The CDR3 DNA is TGTGCCAGCAGCTCCGGGGATAGCACAGATACGCAGTATTTT.

A few counts support this clonotype. The chain has TRBV10-3 and TRBJ2-7, with D possibly called TRBD1 or TRBD2 (6 bases each). V dropped 6 bases and J dropped 3 bases, with 18 bases sitting between them. The CDR3 has 15 amino acids. Per germline, CDR1 ENHRY and CDR2 SYGVKD. The CDR3 DNA reads TGTGCCATCAGCGCCTCCGGGGGCGAAGGCTACGAGCAGTACTTC. This codes for CAISASGGEGYEQYF.

This clonotype was detected ten times or more. This chain connects TRBV6-1 to TRBJ2-7, with D perhaps TRBD1 or TRBD2 (5 bases each). CDR1 and CDR2 (germline): MNHNS, SASEGT. CDR3 size: 14 residues. V lost 6 bases and J lost 2, with 14 bases in between. CDR3 sequence: CASSRAGGPYEQYF. In DNA form, the CDR3 reads TGTGCCAGCAGCAGGGCAGGAGGCCCCTACGAGCAGTACTTC.

This clonotype was counted between two and nine times. The rearrangement uses TRBV10-1 and TRBJ1-1; D ambiguous. Germline CDR1 is WNHNN and CDR2 is SYGVQD (reference sequence). The CDR3 is made up of 14 amino acids. The V gene lost 4 bases and the J gene lost 3 bases, with 12 bases spanning the gap. The CDR3 sequence is CASSAKALDTEAFF. CDR3 coding DNA: TGCGCCAGCAGTGCAAAGGCCTTGGACACTGAAGCTTTCTTT.

The chain carries TRBV5-1 and TRBJ1-2; D perhaps matches TRBD1 (6 bases). The CDR3 has 14 amino acids. V was cut by 4 bases and J by 1 base, with 11 bases left in between. Germline CDR1 and CDR2: SGHRS and YFSETQ. The CDR3 region has the DNA TGCGCCAGCAGCGCCGGACAGTTTAACTATGGCTACACCTTC. Its translation is CASSAGQFNYGYTF.

This clonotype was seen only a few times. The rearrangement uses TRBV15 and TRBJ2-7, with D possibly TRBD2 on 5 matching bases. V gave up 1 base and J gave up 1 base, with 11 bases separating them. Germline V gene data show CDR1 as LNHNV and CDR2 as YYDKDF (reference sequence). The CDR3 runs 15 residues. The CDR3 here is CATSRGSVMSYEQYF. Here the CDR3 DNA reads TGTGCCACCAGCAGAGGTAGCGTCATGTCCTACGAGCAGTACTTC.

This clonotype has more than one count but fewer than ten. CDR3: CASSQTGRANPEAFF. The CDR3 DNA follows: TGTGCCAGCAGCCAGACAGGGAGGGCTAACCCTGAAGCTTTCTTT. V gene TRBV14 combines with J gene TRBJ1-1; 7 bases are shared with TRBD1. This CDR3 is 15 amino acids long. V trimming: 3 bases; J trimming: 6 bases; junction bases outside the gene matches: 10. Looked up from germline, CDR1 is SGHDN and CDR2 is FVKESK.

This clonotype came up a few times. V is TRBV18 and J is TRBJ2-1; TRBD2 matches 11 bases. This CDR3 has 20 amino acids. CDR1 and CDR2 (germline): KGHSH, LQKENI. Unmatched junction bases numbered 13, after V lost 3 bases and J lost 0 bases. The CDR3 loop reads CASSPWRGLAGGFSYNEQFF. DNA of the CDR3: TGTGCCAGCTCACCGTGGCGTGGTCTAGCGGGGGGTTTCTCCTACAATGAGCAGTTCTTC. The full variable domain, rest sourced from reference TRBV18 and TRBJ2-1, is NAGVMQNPRHLVRRRGQEARLRCSPMKGHSHVYWYRQLPEEGLKFMVYLQKENIIDESGMPKERFSAEFPKEGPSILRIQQVVRGDSAAYFCASSPWRGLAGGFSYNEQFFGPGTRLTVL.

In this sample, this clonotype turned up a few times. The chain joins TRBV5-1 to TRBJ2-2; D might be TRBD2 (5 bases). V was clipped by 1 base and J by 5 bases, with 9 bases between them. Germline V lookup: CDR1 SGHRS, CDR2 YFSETQ. This CDR3 comprises 14 residues. The DNA for the CDR3 is TGCGCCAGCAGCTTGAATGAGGGAACCGGGGAGCTGTTTTTT. Protein sequence: CASSLNEGTGELFF.

This clonotype was counted many times. The rearrangement joins TRBV4-3 to TRBJ1-1; tentative D call: TRBD1 (5 bases). The germline V and J ends were trimmed by 6 bases and 5 bases, with 19 bases remaining between them. CDR3 length: 15 amino acids. Germline lookup yields CDR1 LGHNA and CDR2 YSLEER. As DNA, the CDR3 is TGCGCCAGCAGTCGTTACAGTCAGGGAAGGACTGAAGCTTTCTTT. Its translation is CASSRYSQGRTEAFF.

This clonotype came up many times. The chain recombines TRBV20-1 with TRBJ1-1; D is unclear. Trimming left V 0 bases short and J 3 bases short, with 5 bases between. The CDR3 runs 12 residues. Germline-derived CDR1 and CDR2 are DFQATT and SNEGSKA (reference sequence). Here the CDR3 DNA reads TGCAGTGCTAGAGATGGGCACACTGAAGCTTTCTTT. It is translated as CSARDGHTEAFF.

This clonotype has just one count. J is TRBJ2-7 and V is TRBV19, with a weak D call TRBD1 (6 bases). This CDR3 spans 15 amino acids. Trimming cost V 5 bases and J 3 bases, with 17 bases left between them. CDR1 is LNHDA and CDR2 is SQIVND in the germline V gene (reference sequence). The DNA of the CDR3 is TGTGCCAGTAGTTCTTCCGGGACATCCTACTACGAGCAGTACTTC. It translates to CASSSSGTSYYEQYF.

This clonotype appeared a few times. This sequence joins TRBV5-6 and TRBJ1-5; no definite D call. V was pared by 2 bases and J by 7 bases, with 13 bases between. Germline values: CDR1 SGHDT, CDR2 YYEEEE. The CDR3 sequence is 14 residues long. The CDR3 DNA sequence: TGTGCCAGCAGCTTAGGCCTCTCGGGGCAGCCCCAGCATTTT. This translates into CASSLGLSGQPQHF.

The rearrangement links TRBV7-9 to TRBJ2-1; tentatively, D is TRBD1 (6 bases). Trimming took 1 base from V and 5 from J, leaving 18 bases between them. Germline CDR1 reads SEHNR; CDR2 reads FQNEAQ (reference sequence). The CDR3 totals 17 residues. CDR3 sequence (DNA): TGTGCCAGCAGCTTAGTCAGGGGTTATCCCCCCGACAATGAGCAGTTCTTC. Protein: CASSLVRGYPPDNEQFF.

The chain couples TRBV3-1 to TRBJ1-2, with TRBD1 as a possible D gene (5 bases). V dropped 1 base and J dropped 6 bases, with 12 bases sitting between them. Germline CDR1 reads LGHDT; CDR2 reads YNNKEL (reference sequence). This CDR3 region has 14 residues. CDR3 DNA sequence: TGTGCCAGCAGCCAAGCATCGGGACCCAATGGCTACACCTTC. Its protein is CASSQASGPNGYTF.

The chain uses TRBV10-3 and TRBJ2-7, with a tentative D call TRBD2 (6 bases). With 0 bases removed from V and 4 bases from J, the gap between germline ends came to 10 bases. The length of the CDR3 is 14 residues. Germline values: CDR1 ENHRY, CDR2 SYGVKD. Here the CDR3 DNA reads TGTGCCATCAGTGAGTCGTCGCGGGAATACGAGCAGTACTTC. This translates into CAISESSREYEQYF.

This clonotype occurred a few times. The chain combines TRBV20-1 with TRBJ1-2; D may be TRBD1 (5 bases). Germline assignment: CDR1 DFQATT and CDR2 SNEGSKA (reference sequence). This CDR3 contains 14 residues. V lost 2 bases, J lost 4 bases, and 14 bases lay in between. Here the CDR3 reads CSARPGHGVYGYTF. CDR3 DNA: TGCAGTGCTAGACCCGGACACGGGGTCTATGGCTACACCTTC.

This clonotype showed up just a few times. The chain has TRBV5-1 and TRBJ1-5; 8 nucleotides line up with TRBD1. Germline loops: CDR1 SGHRS, CDR2 YFSETQ. There are 15 residues in the CDR3. The V and J ends lost 4 bases and 4 bases, in that order; junction bases with no gene match: 7. Here the CDR3 reads CASSQPDRDNQPQHF. DNA of the CDR3: TGCGCCAGCAGCCAGCCGGACAGGGATAATCAGCCCCAGCATTTT.

The CDR3 region has the DNA TGCAGCGTATCAAGGGGGAGTCTCGACGAGCAGTACTTC. This codes for CSVSRGSLDEQYF. The chain combines TRBV29-1 with TRBJ2-7; tentative D call: TRBD1 (6 bases). The CDR3 loop spans 13 amino acids. Germline values: CDR1 SQVTM, CDR2 ANQGSEA. V lost 6 bases, J lost 5 bases, and 17 bases lay in between.

The V call is TRBV5-1, the J call TRBJ1-4; D uncertain. V was clipped by 0 bases and J by 3 bases, with 9 bases between them. Germline CDR1 reads SGHRS; CDR2 reads YFSETQ. The CDR3 length is 15 residues. The CDR3, as DNA: TGCGCCAGCAGCTTGGGGGCAGCCCCTAATGAAAAACTGTTTTTT. Its translation is CASSLGAAPNEKLFF.

This clonotype was found a few times. The chain employs TRBV12-3 or TRBV12-4 and TRBJ1-6, with D unresolved. The germline V and J ends were trimmed by 3 bases and 10 bases, with 7 bases remaining between them. The CDR3 runs 12 residues. The CDR3 DNA sequence: TGTGCCAGCAGTTTTAGCACGTCACCCCTCCACTTT. As protein: CASSFSTSPLHF.